The clone carrying this TCR beta chain was picked up many times. Noted time point: sample taken at primary tumor resection. Samples were donated by 72 untreated early-stage non-small cell lung cancer patients. Unsorted whole RNA of tumor, nontumor lung or frozen PBMC was sequenced. TCR cDNA molecules each had a unique molecular identifier. MiXCR was run by TCRdb on the 5' RACE reads, yielding one entry per CDR3 protein. The sample yields about 35,000 distinct CDR3 sequences, under 4% seen once. V dropped 5 bases and J dropped 2 bases, with 19 bases sitting between them. The CDR3 is 16 amino acids. Germline V gene sequence: CDR1 SEHNR, CDR2 FQNEAQ (reference sequence). The data were obtained in a study of spatial heterogeneity in lung cancer.

This chain uses TRBV7-9 with TRBJ2-7, with D perhaps being TRBD1 or TRBD2 (5 bases each). The TCR sequence derives from a male donor with early-stage non-small cell lung cancer. The sequences come from normal lung tissue next to the tumor, collected at surgery. The DNA for the CDR3 is TGTGCCAGCAGCCCCCCCCGGGACCGACACACCTACGAGCAGTACTTC. Residues: CASSPPRDRHTYEQYF.